This T cell receptor beta chain emerged from a study of immune cell composition in non-small cell lung cancer. CDR3 length equals 14 residues. Germline-derived CDR1 and CDR2 are SEHNR and FQNEAQ (reference sequence). The V end was cut by 1 base, the J end by 5 bases, with 9 bases between. This clone has just a few counts. Sequencing was performed with immunoSEQ multiplex PCR; in TCRdb, only in-frame clones are kept and a portion is missing. The sample contains about 7,600 clones, roughly three quarters of which appear only once. The receptor was derived from a human donor with non-small cell lung cancer. The chain carries TRBV7-9 and TRBJ1-5; D unclear. The material sequenced was lung tumor tissue. CDR3 loop: CASSLEGNHQPQHF. The CDR3, as DNA: TGTGCCAGCAGCTTAGAAGGGAACCATCAGCCCCAGCATTTT. The full variable domain, rest sourced from reference TRBV7-9 and TRBJ1-5, is DTGVSQNPRHKITKRGQNVTFRCDPISEHNRLYWYRQTLGQGPEFLTYFQNEAQLEKSRLLSDRFSAERPKGSFSTLEIQRTEQGDSAMYLCASSLEGNHQPQHFGDGTRLSIL.